A single sample is the source of the 32 T cell receptor beta chains below, sequenced in a study of cytomegalovirus exposure and HLA in healthy donors. In the PCR, 60 Vbeta and 13 Jbeta primers were used. Data came from immunoSEQ multiplex PCR; TCRdb stores just in-frame clones and leaves some out. The data hold tens of thousands of clones, with roughly 80% observed a single time. Material for sequencing was PBMCs. The receptors derive from a man aged 25-45 years in good health and CMV-seronegative.

This clone showed up just a few times. This chain uses TRBV6-6 with TRBJ1-4, with TRBD1 matching over 9 bases. The junction had 9 bases not matched to a gene; V was cut back by 5 bases and J by 8 bases. The CDR3 covers 15 residues. Per the germline V gene, CDR1 is MNHNY and CDR2 is SVGAGI (reference sequence). The CDR3 DNA follows: TGTGCCAGCAGTGGACAGGGGCAAGCGAAGGAAAAACTGTTTTTT. As protein: CASSGQGQAKEKLFF.

The J gene is TRBJ2-2, the V gene TRBV27, with 11 bases matching TRBD1. V shed 7 bases, J shed 4 bases, and the junction held 17 bases outside the gene matches. The CDR3 consists of 19 residues. The germline CDR1 and CDR2 sequences are MNHEY and SMNVEV (reference sequence). The CDR3 nucleotides read TGTGCCAGCAAAAGGACAGGGGGCGTCTACGGTCTGGGCACCGGGGAGCTGTTTTTT. It encodes CASKRTGGVYGLGTGELFF.

V is TRBV19 and J is TRBJ1-2; D is undetermined. V was trimmed by 7 bases and J by 0 bases, leaving 6 bases between them. The CDR3 extends over 12 amino acids. Germline V gene sequence: CDR1 LNHDA, CDR2 SQIVND (reference sequence). The CDR3 here is CASTRANYGYTF. The CDR3 nucleotides are TGTGCCAGTACGAGGGCTAACTATGGCTACACCTTC.

The V and J genes are TRBV7-8 and TRBJ1-1, with 8 bases lining up with TRBD1. Germline values: CDR1 SGHVS, CDR2 FQNEAQ. The CDR3 sequence is 15 residues long. The V and J ends lost 0 bases and 4 bases, in that order; junction bases with no gene match: 4. CDR3 loop: CASSLADRGSTEAFF. The CDR3 DNA reads TGTGCCAGCAGCTTAGCCGACAGGGGAAGCACTGAAGCTTTCTTT.

There are a few counts of this clone. The chain employs TRBV6-1 and TRBJ1-2; 10 nucleotides match TRBD1. Trimming took 0 bases from V and 4 from J; bases not matched to a gene: 14. Germline CDR1 and CDR2: MNHNS and SASEGT. The CDR3 consists of 19 residues. In DNA form, the CDR3 reads TGTGCCAGCAGTGAAGCCGGGGACAGGGGCCATTTCCCCCTCTATGGCTACACCTTC. Translated: CASSEAGDRGHFPLYGYTF.

This chain joins TRBV28 and TRBJ1-6; 7 bases fit TRBD1. Germline V gives CDR1 MDHEN, CDR2 SYDVKM. This CDR3 spans 13 amino acids. The V and J ends lost 6 bases and 9 bases, in that order; junction bases with no gene match: 5. The CDR3 region has the DNA TGTGCCAGCAGGCGGGACAGAATTTCACCCCTCCACTTT. This encodes CASRRDRISPLHF.

There are a few counts of this clone. This chain joins TRBV27 and TRBJ1-5; D is perhaps TRBD1 (5 bases). Per the germline V gene, CDR1 is MNHEY and CDR2 is SMNVEV (reference sequence). This CDR3 comprises 16 residues. V was pared by 3 bases and J by 0 bases, with 12 bases between. The CDR3 DNA reads TGTGCCAGCAGTTTTAGGGGCCTATATAGCAATCAGCCCCAGCATTTT. It translates to CASSFRGLYSNQPQHF.

This chain connects TRBV7-8 to TRBJ2-7; D gene ambiguous. CDR1 and CDR2 (germline): SGHVS, FQNEAQ. The CDR3 sequence is 14 residues long. Trimming took 3 bases from V and 5 from J, leaving 14 bases between them. CDR3 loop: CASSFGAHLDEQYF. Here the CDR3 DNA reads TGTGCCAGCAGCTTCGGTGCCCATCTCGACGAGCAGTACTTC.

The chain employs TRBV11-2 and TRBJ1-4; no firm D call. The CDR3 runs to 14 residues. The V gene lost 2 bases and the J gene lost 7 bases, with 11 bases spanning the gap. Germline-derived CDR1 and CDR2 are SGHAT and FQNNGV. The CDR3 region has the DNA TGTGCCAGCAGCTTAATCTTGGGAGGTGAAAAACTGTTTTTT. Its protein is CASSLILGGEKLFF.

The chain joins TRBV5-5 to TRBJ1-2; maybe TRBD1 (6 bases). This CDR3 has 14 residues. Germline-derived CDR1 and CDR2 are SGHKS and YYEKEE (reference sequence). Trimming cost V 4 bases and J 8 bases, with 18 bases left between them. CDR3 sequence: CASSRRQGIGGYTF. In DNA form, the CDR3 reads TGTGCCAGCAGCCGCAGGCAGGGGATCGGCGGCTACACCTTC.

The sample holds a few counts of this clone. The V and J genes are TRBV5-1 and TRBJ2-3; TRBD2 matches at 11 bases. V lost 3 bases to trimming and J lost 2 bases; unmatched junction nucleotides: 5. Germline V CDR1 and CDR2: SGHRS, YFSETQ. This CDR3 is built from 16 residues. As DNA, the CDR3 is TGCGCCAGCAGCTCGAAGACTAGCGGGGCCACAGATACGCAGTATTTT. Translation gives CASSSKTSGATDTQYF.

This clone was detected only a few times. The V and J genes are TRBV19 and TRBJ1-5; tentative D call: TRBD1 (5 bases). CDR1 LNHDA and CDR2 SQIVND come from the germline V gene (reference sequence). Trimming removed 6 bases from V and 3 bases from J, with 15 bases in between. This CDR3 has 15 amino acids. CDR3 bases: TGTGCCAGTAGCGATAGGGCAGGGTACAATCAGCCCCAGCATTTT. Protein sequence: CASSDRAGYNQPQHF.

Concerning this clone itself: The CDR3 ends on some other residue instead of the conserved phenylalanine or tryptophan, so this is likely a read error. Because the CDR3's place on the DNA is in doubt, the DNA is left out and the CDR3 is given as listed by TCRdb. The genes are TRBV5-8 and TRBJ2-7; the DNA was not used to check the table's D call, TRBD2. A total of 13 residues make up the CDR3, ends included. CDR1 is SGHTS, CDR2 YDEGEE, per germline. The CDR3 is CASSFGREPQVPL.

This clone appeared a single time. The rearrangement uses TRBV19 and TRBJ1-5; no clear D gene. Trimming pared 5 bases from V and 0 bases from J, leaving 14 bases between. CDR1 is LNHDA and CDR2 is SQIVND in the germline V gene (reference sequence). The CDR3 has 16 amino acids. CDR3 bases: TGTGCCAGTAGTTCAAAAGGGAGGAATAGCAATCAGCCCCAGCATTTT. This translates into CASSSKGRNSNQPQHF.

The chain links TRBV30 to TRBJ2-1; 12 nucleotides line up with TRBD2. This CDR3 has 17 amino acids. Germline CDR1 GTSNPN, CDR2 SVGIG (reference sequence). The trim removed 3 bases at V and 4 bases at J, leaving 10 bases unmatched. The CDR3 nucleotides are TGTGCCTGGAGCCGCCTCTCTAGCGGGGGGGTGTACAATGAGCAGTTCTTC. Protein sequence: CAWSRLSSGGVYNEQFF.

The chain couples TRBV19 to TRBJ2-1, with 12 bases fitting TRBD2. Trimming removed 10 bases from V and 9 bases from J; junction bases left unmatched: 19. The CDR3 spans 17 residues. Germline V gene data show CDR1 as LNHDA and CDR2 as SQIVND (reference sequence). CDR3 DNA sequence: TGTGCCACCACGAGGACCGAGACTAGCGGGAGCCGAGGTGAGCAGTTCTTC. Its protein is CATTRTETSGSRGEQFF. The entire variable domain, with the rest obtained from reference TRBV19 and TRBJ2-1, is as follows: DGGITQSPKYLFRKEGQNVTLSCEQNLNHDAMYWYRQDPGQGLRLIYYSQIVNDFQKGDIAEGYSVSREKKESFPLTVTSAQKNPTAFYLCATTRTETSGSRGEQFFGPGTRLTVL.

The rearrangement joins TRBV9 to TRBJ1-3; D unresolved. Germline V gene data show CDR1 as SGDLS and CDR2 as YYNGEE. Trimming left V 0 bases short and J 1 base short, with 14 bases between. The CDR3 runs 17 residues. CDR3 DNA sequence: TGTGCCAGCAGCGTAGGGCGGGCCGCGACATCTGGAAACACCATATATTTT. Its translation is CASSVGRAATSGNTIYF.

This chain links TRBV5-1 with TRBJ1-1; TRBD1 is a possible D gene (6 bases). V dropped 3 bases and J dropped 1 base, with 7 bases sitting between them. This CDR3 has 13 residues. Per germline, CDR1 SGHRS and CDR2 YFSETQ. The DNA of the CDR3 is TGCGCCAGCAGCTGGGGACAGAACACTGAAGCTTTCTTT. Amino acid sequence: CASSWGQNTEAFF.

The gene calls are TRBV6-4 and TRBJ2-3, with 13 positions matching TRBD2. Germline V gene lookup returns CDR1 MRHNA and CDR2 SNTAGT. The CDR3 has 15 residues. The J segment lost 5 bases and the V segment lost 4 bases, leaving 3 bases of the junction unmatched. CDR3 amino acids: CASSVTSGGKDTQYF. DNA for the CDR3: TGTGCCAGCAGTGTGACTAGCGGGGGGAAAGATACGCAGTATTTT.

The chain has TRBV4-3 and TRBJ2-2; no clear D gene. The V end was cut by 0 bases, the J end by 5 bases, with 4 bases between. The CDR3 is made up of 13 amino acids. Germline values: CDR1 LGHNA, CDR2 YSLEER. CDR3 in amino acids: CASSQDPTGELFF. Here the CDR3 DNA reads TGCGCCAGCAGCCAAGACCCGACCGGGGAGCTGTTTTTT.

This rearrangement joins TRBV19 to TRBJ2-2; 10 nucleotides line up with TRBD2. The length of the CDR3 is 18 residues. Germline V gene sequence: CDR1 LNHDA, CDR2 SQIVND (reference sequence). Trimming at V came to 5 bases and at J to 6 bases, leaving 15 bases not matched to a gene. The CDR3 bases are TGTGCCAGTAGTTTACACCCGTCCGGGACTAGCGAACCCGGGGAGCTGTTTTTT. Protein sequence: CASSLHPSGTSEPGELFF.

The chain joins TRBV28 to TRBJ2-7; TRBD1 aligns across 7 bases. The ends lost 6 bases at V and 3 bases at J; junction bases unmatched: 5. Germline V gene lookup returns CDR1 MDHEN and CDR2 SYDVKM. The CDR3 is 13 residues long. The CDR3 loop is CASRSGQNYEQYF. The CDR3 nucleotides read TGTGCCAGCAGATCGGGACAGAACTACGAGCAGTACTTC.

The chain combines TRBV27 with TRBJ2-7; 10 bases fit TRBD2. The V gene's germline CDR1 is MNHEY and CDR2 SMNVEV (reference sequence). This CDR3 has 16 amino acids. The J segment lost 2 bases and the V segment lost 0 bases, leaving 4 bases of the junction unmatched. The DNA of the CDR3 is TGTGCCAGCAGTTTATCGGCTAGCGGGAGAACCTACGAGCAGTACTTC. Residues: CASSLSASGRTYEQYF.

The count of this clone is one. The rearrangement uses TRBV11-2 and TRBJ2-7; TRBD2 aligns across 7 bases. CDR3 size: 16 residues. Germline V gene sequence: CDR1 SGHAT, CDR2 FQNNGV. Trimming removed 4 bases from V and 2 bases from J; junction bases left unmatched: 11. The CDR3 nucleotides read TGTGCCAGCAGCTACCCTCAGCGGGGTTACGCCTACGAGCAGTACTTC. Translated, it gives CASSYPQRGYAYEQYF.

As for this clone: This sample also contains other DNA sequences that code for the same CDR3. The rearrangement joins TRBV5-1 to TRBJ1-2; TRBD1 aligns across 10 bases. Germline CDR1 is SGHRS and CDR2 is YFSETQ. V lost 3 bases and J lost 6; bases outside the gene matches: 14. The CDR3 runs to 17 residues. CDR3 in DNA: TGCGCCAGCAGCTCCGCACCCGGGACAGGGGATAGCGATGGCTACACCTTC. This translates into CASSSAPGTGDSDGYTF.

This chain joins TRBV28 and TRBJ1-5; D is ambiguous. The ends were cut back, 11 bases at V and 4 bases at J, with 21 bases in the middle. Germline loops: CDR1 MDHEN, CDR2 SYDVKM. The CDR3 spans 15 residues. CDR3 sequence: CAGSKWQVPNQPQHF. The CDR3, as DNA: TGTGCCGGGTCAAAGTGGCAGGTACCAAATCAGCCCCAGCATTTT.

The chain links TRBV5-6 to TRBJ1-1; 7 nucleotides match TRBD1. The germline V gene encodes CDR1 SGHDT and CDR2 YYEEEE. The CDR3 totals 15 residues. The trim removed 2 bases at V and 12 bases at J, leaving 16 bases unmatched. The CDR3, as DNA: TGTGCCAGCAGCTTCCCCTCGGTTCTACAGGGGCATACTTTCTTT. Translation: CASSFPSVLQGHTFF.

A single count supports this clone. The J gene is TRBJ1-2, the V gene TRBV6-6; the D is unclear. The V end was cut by 6 bases, the J end by 7 bases, with 9 bases between. The CDR3 contains 11 residues. Germline CDR1 is MNHNY and CDR2 is SVGAGI (reference sequence). The CDR3 here is CASRTNCGYTF. In DNA, the CDR3 is TGTGCCAGCAGAACAAATTGTGGCTACACCTTC.

This chain joins TRBV2 and TRBJ2-5, with D perhaps matching TRBD2 (7 bases). Per germline, CDR1 SNHLY and CDR2 FYNNEI. The CDR3 covers 13 residues. V was shortened by 11 bases and J by 5 bases, with 18 bases between the two germline ends. This CDR3 reads CASKREGGETQYF. In DNA form, the CDR3 reads TGTGCCTCAAAGAGGGAGGGGGGCGAGACCCAGTACTTC.

V gene TRBV19 combines with J gene TRBJ1-1, with D possibly TRBD1 on 5 matching bases. V lost 6 bases and J lost 4, with 15 bases in between. The CDR3 is 14 residues long. Germline CDR1 reads LNHDA; CDR2 reads SQIVND (reference sequence). CDR3 amino acids: CASSSGGTPTEAFF. For the CDR3, the DNA is TGTGCCAGTAGCTCGGGGGGGACGCCCACTGAAGCTTTCTTT.

The genes are TRBV18 and TRBJ2-5; TRBD2 agrees at 14 bases. The V and J ends lost 4 bases and 5 bases, in that order; junction bases with no gene match: 6. Looked up from germline, CDR1 is KGHSH and CDR2 is LQKENI. The length of the CDR3 is 16 residues. The CDR3 region has the DNA TGTGCCAGCTCACAGGGACTAGCGGGAGAGTTGGAGACCCAGTACTTC. This translates into CASSQGLAGELETQYF.

This clone was seen just once. The chain employs TRBV9 and TRBJ2-1; no firm D call. The CDR3 contains 15 residues. Germline CDR1 SGDLS, CDR2 YYNGEE. V lost 0 bases and J 0 bases, leaving 7 bases between the germline ends. CDR3 residues: CASSVGPNSYNEQFF. The CDR3 nucleotides are TGTGCCAGCAGCGTAGGGCCCAACTCCTACAATGAGCAGTTCTTC.